The 20 T cell receptor beta chains below were found in one sample sequenced in a study of cytotoxic CD8 clonotypes in ibrutinib-treated CLL. Here immunoSEQ multiplex PCR was the method, and the copy in TCRdb shows in-frame clones only, minus some. Counted here are fewer than 400,000 clones, 67% occurring once; the ten biggest clones make up around 6.6%. The sequences come from PBMCs, collected after 36 months of ibrutinib treatment. Receptor source: a human donor with chronic lymphocytic leukemia.

The chain links TRBV9 to TRBJ2-3; a weak D match, TRBD2 (5 bases). The CDR3 is made up of 15 amino acids. Germline values: CDR1 SGDLS, CDR2 YYNGEE. V lost 0 bases and J 1 base, leaving 9 bases between the germline ends. The CDR3 sequence is CASSVGTLRTDTQYF. The CDR3 coding sequence is TGTGCCAGCAGCGTAGGGACTTTACGCACAGATACGCAGTATTTT.

This clone was observed a single time. The rearrangement joins TRBV9 to TRBJ2-5; D gene ambiguous. Per the germline V gene, CDR1 is SGDLS and CDR2 is YYNGEE. V was trimmed by 5 bases and J by 3 bases, leaving 11 bases between them. The CDR3 runs 13 residues. The CDR3 region has the DNA TGTGCCAGCAGTCGACCCGGTGAAGAGACCCAGTACTTC. Its translation is CASSRPGEETQYF.

The chain couples TRBV5-1 to TRBJ2-7, with 8 bases fitting TRBD2. The ends lost 5 bases at V and 4 bases at J; junction bases unmatched: 5. Germline values: CDR1 SGHRS, CDR2 YFSETQ. This CDR3 has 13 residues. This chain's CDR3 is CASRLAVEYEQYF. Written as DNA, the CDR3 is TGCGCCAGCAGACTAGCGGTGGAATACGAGCAGTACTTC.

In the case of this clone: The junction and the germline gene differ at one end; a read error may be behind it. This chain uses TRBV28 with TRBJ2-1; TRBD1 matches at 7 bases. Germline CDR1 and CDR2: MDHEN and SYDVKM. CDR3 size: 13 residues. The chain's CDR3 is CASSLISWGQWIF. The DNA of the CDR3 is TGTGCCAGCAGTTTAATTTCTTGGGGACAGTGGATCTTC.

The V gene is TRBV9, the J gene TRBJ2-7; TRBD1 matches 9 bases. There are 16 residues in the CDR3. The V segment lost 0 bases and the J segment 1 base; nucleotides outside the gene matches: 5. Germline-derived CDR1 and CDR2 are SGDLS and YYNGEE. CDR3 protein: CASSVGFGQGSYEQYF. The CDR3 DNA is TGTGCCAGCAGCGTAGGGTTTGGACAGGGGTCCTACGAGCAGTACTTC.

The chain carries TRBV27 and TRBJ2-2; 7 nucleotides match TRBD2. V trimming: 1 base; J trimming: 6 bases; junction bases outside the gene matches: 8. The length of the CDR3 is 16 residues. Germline CDR1 is MNHEY and CDR2 is SMNVEV (reference sequence). Here the CDR3 DNA reads TGTGCCAGCAGTTTATATGGGGAGGGGAGCCCCGGGGAGCTGTTTTTT. It translates to CASSLYGEGSPGELFF.

The rearrangement joins TRBV2 to TRBJ1-2; D ambiguous. Trimming removed 4 bases from V and 8 bases from J, with 11 bases in between. The CDR3 is made up of 12 amino acids. Germline lookup yields CDR1 SNHLY and CDR2 FYNNEI. The CDR3 region is CASSVHSGGYTF. CDR3 nucleotides: TGTGCCAGCAGTGTTCACTCGGGGGGCTACACCTTC.

The CDR3, as DNA: TGTGCCAGCAGCTTGACTAGCGGGCCCTACTACGAGCAGTACTTC. It codes for CASSLTSGPYYEQYF. This chain connects TRBV7-8 to TRBJ2-7; 10 bases agree with TRBD2. The CDR3 sequence is 15 residues long. The germline gives CDR1 SGHVS, CDR2 FQNEAQ. The junction had 5 bases not matched to a gene; V was cut back by 3 bases and J by 3 bases.

This clone was recorded a few times. The J gene is TRBJ1-3, the V gene TRBV19; 9 bases map to TRBD1. V was clipped by 7 bases and J by 5 bases; unmatched bases: 3. The CDR3 spans 13 residues. From germline, CDR1 is LNHDA and CDR2 SQIVND (reference sequence). The CDR3 DNA follows: TGTGCCAGTACCGGGACAGGGAGAAACACCATATATTTT. It encodes CASTGTGRNTIYF.

The J gene is TRBJ1-2, the V gene TRBV5-6; tentative D call: TRBD1 (5 bases). Trimming stripped 6 bases from V and 4 bases from J, with 22 bases between. The CDR3 is 16 residues long. CDR1 SGHDT and CDR2 YYEEEE come from the germline V gene. The CDR3 reads CASTPRLLVRGYGYTF. CDR3 in DNA: TGTGCCAGCACCCCTAGGTTGTTGGTAAGGGGCTATGGCTACACCTTC.

The rearrangement uses TRBV29-1 and TRBJ2-2, with D possibly TRBD2 on 7 matching bases. Germline V lookup: CDR1 SQVTM, CDR2 ANQGSEA. The V end was cut by 4 bases, the J end by 3 bases, with 18 bases between. The CDR3 loop spans 16 amino acids. Here the CDR3 reads CSVGGRAGIDTGELFF. The CDR3 nucleotides read TGCAGCGTTGGGGGGCGAGCGGGGATAGACACCGGGGAGCTGTTTTTT.

This chain links TRBV2 with TRBJ2-7, with D possibly TRBD2 on 5 matching bases. V shed 8 bases and J shed 4 bases, with 12 bases lying between them. The germline V gene encodes CDR1 SNHLY and CDR2 FYNNEI. This CDR3 contains 12 residues. This CDR3 is CASRGRFYEQYF. CDR3 DNA: TGTGCCAGCCGGGGAAGGTTTTACGAGCAGTACTTC.

The chain links TRBV2 to TRBJ1-2, with D tentatively TRBD1 (6 bases). The germline CDR1 and CDR2 sequences are SNHLY and FYNNEI. The CDR3 has 15 residues. Deletions cut 8 bases from V and 4 bases from J, with 20 bases between. CDR3 in amino acids: CASGWDTGDSYGYTF. The CDR3, as DNA: TGTGCCAGCGGATGGGACACCGGGGATTCCTATGGCTACACCTTC. The full variable domain, completed using reference TRBV2 and TRBJ1-2, is EPEVTQTPSHQVTQMGQEVILRCVPISNHLYFYWYRQILGQKVEFLVSFYNNEISEKSEIFDDQFSVERPDGSNFTLKIRSTKLEDSAMYFCASGWDTGDSYGYTFGSGTRLTVV.

The genes are TRBV7-3 and TRBJ2-1, with D possibly matching TRBD2 (5 bases). Germline V gene data show CDR1 as SGHTA and CDR2 as FQGTGA. The CDR3 length is 14 residues. V lost 4 bases to trimming and J lost 4 bases, with 11 bases between them. CDR3 DNA sequence: TGTGCCAGCAGCTCCAATGGAGGATACAATGAGCAGTTCTTC. It yields the protein CASSSNGGYNEQFF.

This chain uses TRBV7-8 with TRBJ1-1; 7 positions agree with TRBD1. V shed 7 bases, J shed 7 bases, and the junction held 9 bases outside the gene matches. This CDR3 contains 13 residues. Germline V gives CDR1 SGHVS, CDR2 FQNEAQ. CDR3 residues: CASTPTGIVEAFF. The CDR3 coding sequence is TGTGCCAGCACCCCGACAGGGATCGTTGAAGCTTTCTTT.

The chain joins TRBV9 to TRBJ2-7, with TRBD1 matching over 10 bases. V dropped 1 base and J dropped 3; count of bases not matched to a gene: 4. Germline loops: CDR1 SGDLS, CDR2 YYNGEE. The CDR3 is made up of 15 amino acids. Written as DNA, the CDR3 is TGTGCCAGCAGCGTACTGGACAGGGGGGACTACGAGCAGTACTTC. Translated, it gives CASSVLDRGDYEQYF.

The CDR3 spells CASSYSTAGETQYF. The DNA for the CDR3 is TGTGCCAGCAGTTATAGCACAGCGGGAGAGACCCAGTACTTC. This chain links TRBV6-5 with TRBJ2-5; perhaps TRBD2 as D (6 bases). Germline-derived CDR1 and CDR2 are MNHEY and SVGAGI. The CDR3 has 14 amino acids. Trimming left V 3 bases short and J 4 bases short, with 12 bases between.

In its sample, this clone was seen a few times. This chain links TRBV18 with TRBJ1-1; no reliable D call. Germline loops: CDR1 KGHSH, CDR2 LQKENI. The CDR3 is 14 residues long. Trimming removed 2 bases at V and 7 bases at J, with 14 bases between. DNA for the CDR3: TGTGCCAGCTCACCATCCGCAGGAGGACTTGAAGCTTTCTTT. Protein: CASSPSAGGLEAFF.

In DNA, the CDR3 is TGTGCCAGTAGATCCCTCGGGACTAGCGTGAACACCGGGGAGCTGTTTTTT. Its protein product is CASRSLGTSVNTGELFF. The chain combines TRBV19 with TRBJ2-2; 10 bases are shared with TRBD2. CDR3 length: 17 amino acids. Germline CDR1 and CDR2: LNHDA and SQIVND (reference sequence). V lost 6 bases to trimming and J lost 1 base; unmatched junction nucleotides: 8.

CDR3 in DNA: TGTGCCAGCAGCTTGCCCCGGCACGGTGGAAACACCATATATTTT. It encodes CASSLPRHGGNTIYF. The J gene is TRBJ1-3, the V gene TRBV5-6; D unresolved. The germline gives CDR1 SGHDT, CDR2 YYEEEE. This CDR3 is built from 15 residues. The V and J ends lost 1 base and 3 bases respectively, with 11 bases between them.